Reported below is one T cell receptor beta chain. As handled by the study authors: Reference gene primer amplification gave nucleated cell count estimates. The method was immunoSEQ multiplex PCR; TCRdb's version includes in-frame clones alone and lacks a portion of them. V, J and clone size are taken as reported in that table, and D and trimming were inferred from the DNA itself. This sample carries 150,000 to 200,000 clones, around four fifths of them seen once, and the ten largest clones take roughly a tenth. The data derive from a study of blood T cell repertoires in COVID-19. Study information: There were acute and convalescent COVID-19 samples, and they came from the United States, Italy and Spain. Sources were T cells, B-cell-depleted T cells, or PBMCs; the material itself was cDNA or gDNA.

Germline values: CDR1 SGHTA, CDR2 FQGNSA. The V end was cut by 5 bases, the J end by 2 bases, with 13 bases between. There are 15 residues in the CDR3. The rearrangement joins TRBV7-2 to TRBJ2-1; a weak D match, TRBD2 (7 bases). Sequencing input: peripheral blood. This TCR derives from an elderly woman with active or convalescent COVID-19. The CDR3, as DNA: TGTGCCAGCAGCCCAACAGGGAGGGCCTACAATGAGCAGTTCTTC. This translates into CASSPTGRAYNEQFF.